A selection of T cell receptor beta chains follows, all from one sample in a study of cytomegalovirus exposure and HLA in healthy donors. Clones were sequenced by immunoSEQ multiplex PCR, and TCRdb holds only the in-frame ones, with some missing. The sample consists of over 85,000 clones, over 85% of them appearing once. What was sequenced was PBMCs. Source of these receptors: a woman aged 18-29 years in good health and CMV-seronegative. Both conserved end residues are part of each CDR3. The D gene is left open where the match is weak. Where a row states a size, it is once, few, many or the class of an expanded clone; other rows omit it.

CDR3: CASSLFAGEDDEQYF; DNA: TGTGCCAGCAGTTTATTCGCGGGAGAGGACGACGAGCAGTACTTC; size: NA; V: TRBV27; D: TRBD2; J: TRBJ2-7
CDR3: CASSVDRAGNSPLHF; DNA: TGTGCCAGCAGCGTAGATCGAGCAGGGAATTCACCCCTCCACTTT; size: NA; V: TRBV9; D: NA; J: TRBJ1-6
CDR3: CASSQVPGKSTDTQYF; DNA: TGCGCCAGCAGCCAAGTTCCGGGGAAGAGCACAGATACGCAGTATTTT; size: NA; V: TRBV4-1; D: NA; J: TRBJ2-3
CDR3: CASSFRGGDDSYEQYF; DNA: TGTGCCAGCAGCTTCCGAGGGGGCGACGATTCCTACGAGCAGTACTTC; size: NA; V: TRBV11-3; D: TRBD1; J: TRBJ2-7
CDR3: CASSYATGETQYF; DNA: TGTGCCAGCAGTTACGCTACAGGGGAGACCCAGTACTTC; size: NA; V: TRBV6-5; D: NA; J: TRBJ2-5
CDR3: CSVDDRSEAFF; DNA: TGCAGCGTTGATGATCGGAGTGAAGCTTTCTTT; size: NA; V: TRBV29-1; D: NA; J: TRBJ1-1
CDR3: CASRDGETSYGYTF; DNA: TGTGCCAGCAGAGACGGGGAGACAAGCTATGGCTACACCTTC; size: NA; V: TRBV25-1; D: NA; J: TRBJ1-2
CDR3: CASRGGRSGANVLTF; DNA: TGCGCCAGCAGGGGTGGGAGGTCTGGGGCCAACGTCCTGACTTTC; size: NA; V: TRBV10-2; D: NA; J: TRBJ2-6
CDR3: CASSVGQGRSGELFF; DNA: TGTGCCAGCAGCGTCGGACAGGGGCGGAGCGGGGAGCTGTTTTTT; size: once; V: TRBV9; D: TRBD1; J: TRBJ2-2
CDR3: CASSSGTGGLTEAFF; DNA: TGTGCCAGCAGCTCCGGGACAGGAGGATTAACTGAAGCTTTCTTT; size: NA; V: TRBV7-9; D: TRBD1; J: TRBJ1-1
CDR3: CSVEGVQGGYGYTF; DNA: TGCAGCGTTGAAGGTGTGCAGGGCGGCTATGGCTACACCTTC; size: NA; V: TRBV29-1; D: NA; J: TRBJ1-2
CDR3: CATQRGENNYGYTF; DNA: TGTGCCACCCAGAGAGGAGAAAATAACTATGGCTACACCTTC; size: NA; V: TRBV10-3; D: NA; J: TRBJ1-2
CDR3: CASSFADSGNSPLHF; DNA: TGTGCCAGCAGTTTCGCGGATTCGGGAAACTCACCCCTCCACTTT; size: few; V: TRBV28; D: NA; J: TRBJ1-6
CDR3: CASSRTVSDGGALEKLFF; DNA: TGTGCCAGCAGCCGTACTGTTTCCGACGGGGGGGCCCTCGAAAAACTGTTTTTT; size: NA; V: TRBV11-2; D: NA; J: TRBJ1-4
CDR3: CASSFLGMGTALQETQYF; DNA: TGTGCCAGCAGCTTCCTAGGGATGGGGACAGCGTTACAAGAGACCCAGTACTTC; size: NA; V: TRBV7-9; D: TRBD1; J: TRBJ2-5
CDR3: CASSQDRGNTEAFF; DNA: TGCGCCAGCAGCCAGGACAGGGGGAACACTGAAGCTTTCTTT; size: NA; V: TRBV5-1; D: TRBD1; J: TRBJ1-1
CDR3: CASSLSAGGRLANYGYTF; DNA: TGTGCCAGCAGTTTATCGGCAGGGGGACGGTTAGCTAACTATGGCTACACCTTC; size: NA; V: TRBV28; D: TRBD1; J: TRBJ1-2
CDR3: CASSADPSGGKFF; DNA: TGCGCCAGCAGCGCGGACCCTAGCGGGGGCAAGTTCTTC; size: NA; V: TRBV5-1; D: TRBD2; J: TRBJ2-1
CDR3: CASSTTGRGNTEAFF; DNA: TGTGCCAGTAGTACGACAGGGCGTGGGAACACTGAAGCTTTCTTT; size: NA; V: TRBV19; D: TRBD1; J: TRBJ1-1
CDR3: CASSGSAGETGELFF; DNA: TGTGCCAGCAGTGGGAGCGCAGGGGAGACCGGGGAGCTGTTTTTT; size: few; V: TRBV6-1; D: NA; J: TRBJ2-2
CDR3: CASRTQRVAQETQYF; DNA: TGTGCCAGCAGAACCCAGCGGGTGGCCCAAGAGACCCAGTACTTC; size: NA; V: TRBV2; D: NA; J: TRBJ2-5
CDR3: CASSTTGSGNTIYF; DNA: TGTGCCAGCAGCACCACAGGGTCCGGAAACACCATATATTTT; size: NA; V: TRBV7-9; D: NA; J: TRBJ1-3
CDR3: CASSSDLGAGELFF; DNA: TGTGCCAGCAGCTCAGACCTGGGAGCCGGGGAGCTGTTTTTT; size: NA; V: TRBV11-3; D: NA; J: TRBJ2-2
CDR3: CASSTGIEAFF; DNA: TGTGCCAGTAGTACCGGGATTGAAGCTTTCTTT; size: NA; V: TRBV19; D: NA; J: TRBJ1-1
CDR3: CASAATGGNTIYF; DNA: TGTGCCAGCGCCGCGACAGGGGGCAACACCATATATTTT; size: NA; V: TRBV6-5; D: TRBD1; J: TRBJ1-3
CDR3: CASRSAGGLEQYF; DNA: TGTGCCTCGCGGTCGGCAGGGGGACTCGAGCAGTACTTC; size: once; V: TRBV28; D: NA; J: TRBJ2-7
CDR3: CASSLADKAGVREQYF; DNA: TGCGCCAGCAGCTTGGCCGATAAAGCGGGAGTGCGCGAGCAGTACTTC; size: NA; V: TRBV5-1; D: TRBD2; J: TRBJ2-7
CDR3: CASSSGLSNEKLFF; DNA: TGTGCCAGCAGCTCGGGACTATCTAATGAAAAACTGTTTTTT; size: NA; V: TRBV7-2; D: NA; J: TRBJ1-4
CDR3: CASIQRGQENEKLFF; DNA: TGTGCCAGCATCCAACGAGGACAGGAAAATGAAAAACTGTTTTTT; size: once; V: TRBV28; D: TRBD1; J: TRBJ1-4
CDR3: CASSEAVGRAHEQYF; DNA: TGTGCCAGCAGTGAAGCGGTTGGCAGGGCGCACGAGCAGTACTTC; size: NA; V: TRBV6-1; D: NA; J: TRBJ2-7
CDR3: CASTLQGYYQPQHF; DNA: TGTGCCAGCACCTTACAGGGATACTATCAGCCCCAGCATTTT; size: NA; V: TRBV28; D: NA; J: TRBJ1-5
CDR3: CASSFLRWTGDTEAFF; DNA: TGTGCCAGCAGCTTTCTTCGATGGACCGGGGACACTGAAGCTTTCTTT; size: few; V: TRBV5-6; D: NA; J: TRBJ1-1
CDR3: CASSAQGQILSRYTF; DNA: TGTGCCAGCAGCGCCCAGGGACAGATCCTAAGCCGCTACACCTTC; size: NA; V: TRBV7-2; D: TRBD1; J: TRBJ1-2
CDR3: CASSSPGQGWAGELFF; DNA: TGTGCCAGCAGCTCCCCTGGACAGGGGTGGGCCGGGGAGCTGTTTTTT; size: once; V: TRBV7-9; D: TRBD1; J: TRBJ2-2
CDR3: CASMTGIGDEQFF; DNA: TGTGCCAGCATGACAGGGATCGGCGATGAGCAGTTCTTC; size: NA; V: TRBV7-2; D: TRBD1; J: TRBJ2-1
CDR3: CSVGVDRGNNSPLHF; DNA: TGCAGCGTTGGGGTGGACAGGGGGAATAATTCACCCCTCCACTTT; size: NA; V: TRBV29-1; D: TRBD1; J: TRBJ1-6
CDR3: CASSPPRGAYNEQFF; DNA: TGTGCCAGCTCACCACCTCGGGGGGCTTACAATGAGCAGTTCTTC; size: NA; V: TRBV18; D: NA; J: TRBJ2-1
CDR3: CASSPEPGGGNTIYF; DNA: TGTGCCAGCTCACCTGAGCCCGGCGGGGGAAACACCATATATTTT; size: many; V: TRBV18; D: NA; J: TRBJ1-3
CDR3: CASSERRREADEQFF; DNA: TGCGCCAGCAGTGAGAGGCGGCGGGAGGCGGATGAGCAGTTCTTC; size: NA; V: TRBV10-1; D: TRBD2; J: TRBJ2-1
CDR3: CASSLESEWADTQYF; DNA: TGTGCCAGCAGCTTAGAGTCCGAGTGGGCGGATACGCAGTATTTT; size: NA; V: TRBV7-2; D: NA; J: TRBJ2-3
CDR3: CASSSGLAGDNEQFF; DNA: TGTGCCAGCAGCTCGGGACTAGCGGGAGACAATGAGCAGTTCTTC; size: NA; V: TRBV7-8; D: TRBD2; J: TRBJ2-1
CDR3: CASSLRVAEEKLFF; DNA: TGCGCCAGCAGCTTGCGGGTCGCTGAGGAAAAACTGTTTTTT; size: NA; V: TRBV5-1; D: NA; J: TRBJ1-4
CDR3: CASSVDPSGNYNEQFF; DNA: TGTGCCAGCAGCGTCGACCCTAGCGGGAATTACAATGAGCAGTTCTTC; size: NA; V: TRBV4-2; D: TRBD2; J: TRBJ2-1
CDR3: CASSENTLAGGNEQFF; DNA: TGCGCCAGCAGTGAGAATACCCTAGCGGGAGGGAATGAGCAGTTCTTC; size: NA; V: TRBV10-1; D: TRBD2; J: TRBJ2-1
CDR3: CASTLSRSQPQHF; DNA: TGTGCCAGTACTCTATCCCGGTCCCAGCCCCAGCATTTT; size: NA; V: TRBV19; D: NA; J: TRBJ1-5